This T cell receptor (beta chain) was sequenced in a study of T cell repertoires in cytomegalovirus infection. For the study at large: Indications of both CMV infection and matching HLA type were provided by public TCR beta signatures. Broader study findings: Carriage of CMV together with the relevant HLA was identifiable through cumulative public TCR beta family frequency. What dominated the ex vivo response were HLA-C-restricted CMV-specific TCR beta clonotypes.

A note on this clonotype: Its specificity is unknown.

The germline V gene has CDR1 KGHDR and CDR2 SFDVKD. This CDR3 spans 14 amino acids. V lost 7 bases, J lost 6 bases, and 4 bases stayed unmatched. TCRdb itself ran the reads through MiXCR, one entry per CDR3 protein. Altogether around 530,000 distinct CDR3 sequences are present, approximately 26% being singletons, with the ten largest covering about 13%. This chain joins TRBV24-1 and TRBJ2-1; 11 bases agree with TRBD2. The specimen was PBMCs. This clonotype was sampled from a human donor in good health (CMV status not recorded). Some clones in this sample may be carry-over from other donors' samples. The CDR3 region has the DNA TGTGCCACCAGACTAGCGGGAGCGGGCAATGAGCAGTTCTTC. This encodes CATRLAGAGNEQFF.